This TCR beta chain was retrieved from a study of T cell responses to AZD1222 COVID-19 vaccine (dated by TCRdb to about 2021). The study in broad terms: A total of more than 230 trial participants underwent TCR sequencing, of whom around 200 received two doses of AZD1222 and roughly 25 received two doses of the MenACWY control vaccine. Trial participants were enrolled by age into subgroups of 18-55, 56-69 and 70-plus years, and roughly 160, 29 and 62 TCR-sequenced participants, respectively, were included in these subgroups. Points the paper makes about the study in general: Most participants were white British and females outnumbered males, and the authors suggested that clonal diversity may have been underestimated. The 56-69-year group was small, and its depth increase did not reach significance, likely because of low power. Spike-specific TCR breadth and depth rose significantly after two AZD1222 doses compared with day 0 and with MenACWY recipients. Nearly half of unique spike-specific TCRs reportedly recognized epitopes outside regions mutated in the B.1.351 and B.1.1.7 variants. Because no day 14 peak-response samples were available, repertoires were characterized only after the peak T cell response. Only 5 to 7 AZD1222 recipients were SARS-CoV-2 seropositive at baseline, limiting conclusions about previously exposed vaccinees. Vaccine-associated CD4 TCRs spanned the whole spike protein, with dominant responses in regions 160-218 and 743-854.

Worth noting for this clone: Its antigen has not been determined. Nothing much larger sits one base from this clone, and base qualities are not available.

The time point label for this specimen denotes: about 28 days (+/-7) after the second vaccine dose. AZD1222 recipients given second doses at about 4 weeks or at about 12 weeks were pooled, since spike-specific TCR depth and breadth were not found to differ between the two schedules. The vaccinee samples were drawn from two UK trials, COV001 and COV002, one of which was a single-blind randomized controlled phase 2/3 trial testing AZD1222 (ChAdOx1 nCoV-19) in healthy adults. For TCRbeta chain sequencing, PBMC samples from trial participants were taken at day 0 and at day 28 after the second dose. The CDR3 regions of human TCRbeta chains were analyzed by immunosequencing. From the authors' description of their analysis: Repertoire TCRs were checked for matches against a reference library of SARS-CoV-2-specific TCRs that had been generated using the MIRA antigen-specificity platform. Breadth meant the fraction of unique TCRs that were SARS-CoV-2-associated, whereas depth meant the fraction of total T cells that were SARS-CoV-2-associated. Using the MIRA data, each spike-specific TCR was mapped to the spike region that the TCR reacts to and placed in a CD4 or CD8 class. Log10-transformed breadth and depth values were compared by one-way ANOVA with Sidak's multiple comparisons tests. The table was pulled from immuneACCESS by TCRdb, which kept in-frame rearrangements only. Such tables lose some clones; where checked, under half of the loss comes from unresolved V genes, and the rest has no known cause. That table gives V, J and clone size, and the DNA gave D and trimming. The sample table contains 80,000 to 100,000 clones; only one count was recorded for around 83% of them. Of the sample, roughly 6% is held by the ten largest clones.

V sheds 1 base and J sheds 1 base, leaving 14 bases between their ends. The CDR3 runs 17 amino acids, cysteine and phenylalanine included. Only the CDR3 DNA stays, 51 bases, in frame from base 1. The CDR1 and CDR2 encoded by the germline V gene are MGHRA and YSYEKL. Material: peripheral blood, obtained 28 days after the second AZD1222 dose. This sequence was found in an adult who received the AZD1222 COVID-19 vaccine. The rearranged segments are TRBV4-1 and TRBJ1-5; too little of a D gene remains to name it. At the DNA level, the sequence is TGCGCCAGCAGCCAAGGTGCAGGCCTCGGGAGCAATCAGCCCCAGCATTTT. Its protein reads: CASSQGAGLGSNQPQHF.